This is a list of T cell receptor beta chains from one sample in a study of cytomegalovirus exposure and HLA in healthy donors. Sequencing used immunoSEQ multiplex PCR; TCRdb keeps in-frame clones, though not all of them. The table shows approximately 290,000 clones, with about four fifths occurring only once. The sample comprised PBMCs. These receptor sequences come from a girl aged 2 to 9 in good health and CMV-seronegative. CDR3s leave out the opening cysteine and the closing phenylalanine or tryptophan.

j_gene: TRBJ1-1; v_gene: TRBV6-5; CDR3aa: ASSTYTEAF
j_gene: TRBJ1-2; v_gene: TRBV2; CDR3aa: ASTYGYT
j_gene: TRBJ1-2; v_gene: TRBV4-1; CDR3aa: ASSQDEPIPGQGRLNYGYT
j_gene: TRBJ2-7; v_gene: TRBV28; CDR3aa: ASSLIGGVAHEQY
j_gene: TRBJ2-7; v_gene: TRBV14; CDR3aa: ASSQDPLGPYEQY
j_gene: TRBJ1-1; v_gene: TRBV7-9; CDR3aa: ASSLAGALTEAF
j_gene: TRBJ1-2; v_gene: TRBV29-1; CDR3aa: SGRQANYGYT
j_gene: TRBJ1-1; v_gene: TRBV5-4; CDR3aa: ASAFQGTTTEAF
j_gene: TRBJ1-1; v_gene: TRBV6-4; CDR3aa: ASRKQDNLNTEAF
j_gene: TRBJ1-1; v_gene: TRBV25-1; CDR3aa: ASSVLTEAF
j_gene: TRBJ2-1; v_gene: TRBV7-6; CDR3aa: ASSFGAGYNEQF